The 2 T cell receptor beta chains below come from one sample, sequenced in a study of T-cell reconstitution after alpha-beta-depleted transplantation in children. Unique molecular identifiers featured in how the TCRbeta library was prepared. Each CDR3 protein gets one entry after TCRdb re-called the PCR reads with MiXCR. Counted here are some 490,000 distinct CDR3 sequences, approximately 12% occurring once; the ten biggest clones make up less than 6.5%. The source was PBMCs from the stem cell graft donor, collected from the stem cell graft. These TCRs come from a human donor who donated a stem cell graft to a child with combined immunodeficiency.

This clonotype was picked up a small number of times. The chain couples TRBV24-1 to TRBJ2-2; 8 bases are a match to TRBD2. This CDR3 has 18 residues. The germline CDR1 and CDR2 sequences are KGHDR and SFDVKD. Unmatched junction bases numbered 13, after V lost 4 bases and J lost 4 bases. The CDR3 DNA sequence: TGTGCCACCAGTGACCCCTCGTTGGCGGGAGGTACCACCGGGGAGCTGTTTTTT. As protein: CATSDPSLAGGTTGELFF.

The chain employs TRBV7-9 and TRBJ2-7, with 11 bases matching TRBD1. Germline V gene sequence: CDR1 SEHNR, CDR2 FQNEAQ (reference sequence). Trimming removed 5 bases from V and 2 bases from J; junction bases left unmatched: 5. The CDR3 is 15 residues long. The CDR3 spells CASSAPGQGAYEQYF. The DNA for the CDR3 is TGTGCCAGCAGCGCGCCGGGACAGGGGGCCTACGAGCAGTACTTC.